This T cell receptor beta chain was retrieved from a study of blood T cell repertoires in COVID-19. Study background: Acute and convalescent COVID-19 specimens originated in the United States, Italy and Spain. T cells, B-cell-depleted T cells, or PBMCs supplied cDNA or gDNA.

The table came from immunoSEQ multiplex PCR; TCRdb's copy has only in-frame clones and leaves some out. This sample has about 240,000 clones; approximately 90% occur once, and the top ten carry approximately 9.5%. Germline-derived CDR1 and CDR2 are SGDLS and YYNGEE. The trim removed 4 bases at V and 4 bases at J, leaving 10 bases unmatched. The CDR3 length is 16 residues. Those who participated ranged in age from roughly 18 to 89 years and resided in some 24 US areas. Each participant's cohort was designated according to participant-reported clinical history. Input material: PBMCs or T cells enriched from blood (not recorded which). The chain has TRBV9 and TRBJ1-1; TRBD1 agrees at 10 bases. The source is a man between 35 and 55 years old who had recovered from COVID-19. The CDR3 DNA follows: TGTGCCAGCAGCTTTTGGGACAGGGGAAGAAGCACTGAAGCTTTCTTT. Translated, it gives CASSFWDRGRSTEAFF. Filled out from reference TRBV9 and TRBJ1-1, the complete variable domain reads DSGVTQTPKHLITATGQRVTLRCSPRSGDLSVYWYQQSLDQGLQFLIQYYNGEERAKGNILERFSAQQFPDLHSELNLSSLELGDSALYFCASSFWDRGRSTEAFFGQGTRLTVV.